This T cell receptor beta chain was profiled in a study of regulatory T cells in long-lasting Graves disease. TCR beta libraries were built with iRepertoire HTBI primers and Arm-PCR of CDR3 regions. A single record per CDR3 protein comes from TCRdb applying MiXCR to the multiplex PCR reads. The data contain roughly 380,000 distinct CDR3 sequences, roughly a sixth of them singletons. Time point in this sample: newly diagnosed GD, antithyroid drugs for less than 3 months. From RNA extracted from PBMCs, the TCR library was made. This clonotype was counted many times. The CDR3 loop spans 14 amino acids. Trimming left V 2 bases short and J 1 base short, with 6 bases between. Germline V gives CDR1 MNHNS, CDR2 SASEGT.

The clonotype originates from a female donor with Graves disease. The J gene is TRBJ1-5, the V gene TRBV6-1; no clear D gene. The sample here was peripheral blood mononuclear cells (PBMCs), taken at new diagnosis, from a patient treated with antithyroid drugs. CDR3: CASSERSSNQPQHF. CDR3 nucleotide sequence: TGTGCCAGCAGTGAAAGGTCGAGCAATCAGCCCCAGCATTTT.